A selection of T cell receptor beta chains follows, all from one sample in a study of early stage breast cancer tumors. Data came from immunoSEQ multiplex PCR; TCRdb stores just in-frame clones and leaves some out. Among around 28,000 clones, around three quarters were seen once, and the ten largest hold more than 9.5%. The sequenced sample was blood. The source of these receptors is a person aged 55 to 70 with breast cancer. The CDR3 runs from the conserved cysteine through the conserved F or W. The D gene is left open where the match is weak. The size entry is marked missing in some rows and otherwise reads once, few, many or a size class.

cdr3_length: 13
v_call: TRBV23-1
d_call: TRBD1
j_call: TRBJ2-7
clone_size: once
cdr3_nt: TGCGCCAGCAGAGGACAGGAAAGCTACGAGCAGTACTTC
cdr3_aa: CASRGQESYEQYF

cdr3_length: 14
v_call: TRBV5-1
d_call: -
j_call: TRBJ1-2
clone_size: -
cdr3_nt: TGCGCCAGCAGCTCCTTAGGGGGGGAATTTGGCTACACCTTC
cdr3_aa: CASSSLGGEFGYTF

cdr3_length: 13
v_call: TRBV4-1
d_call: -
j_call: TRBJ2-5
clone_size: -
cdr3_nt: TGCGCCAGCAGCCAAGTAGGGGTGGAGACCCAGTACTTC
cdr3_aa: CASSQVGVETQYF

cdr3_length: 16
v_call: TRBV15
d_call: TRBD1
j_call: TRBJ2-2
clone_size: -
cdr3_nt: TGTGCCACCAGCACTCAGGGGGCGGCGTACACCGGGGAGCTGTTTTTT
cdr3_aa: CATSTQGAAYTGELFF

cdr3_length: 15
v_call: TRBV18
d_call: TRBD1
j_call: TRBJ2-7
clone_size: -
cdr3_nt: TGTGCCAGCTCACCAAATCAAGGGGGCGCATCCGAGCAGTACTTC
cdr3_aa: CASSPNQGGASEQYF

cdr3_length: 14
v_call: TRBV5-1
d_call: TRBD1
j_call: TRBJ2-2
clone_size: -
cdr3_nt: TGCGCCAGCAGCTTAGGACAGGGGGCAGGGGAGCTGTTTTTT
cdr3_aa: CASSLGQGAGELFF

cdr3_length: 14
v_call: TRBV29-1
d_call: TRBD2
j_call: TRBJ2-7
clone_size: once
cdr3_nt: TGCAGCGTCGCCGGGACTAGGAGCTCCTACGAGCAGTACTTC
cdr3_aa: CSVAGTRSSYEQYF

cdr3_length: 16
v_call: TRBV30
d_call: -
j_call: TRBJ1-4
clone_size: -
cdr3_nt: TGTGCCTGGAGGGGACTGGGGATAGCAACTAATGAAAAACTGTTTTTT
cdr3_aa: CAWRGLGIATNEKLFF

cdr3_length: 12
v_call: TRBV11-2
d_call: -
j_call: TRBJ1-4
clone_size: -
cdr3_nt: TGTGCCAGCAGCCGGGAGAGTGAAAAACTGTTTTTT
cdr3_aa: CASSRESEKLFF

cdr3_length: 15
v_call: TRBV18
d_call: TRBD2
j_call: TRBJ2-7
clone_size: -
cdr3_nt: TGTGCCAGCTCACGAAGACTAGCGGGATGGAACGAGCAGTACTTC
cdr3_aa: CASSRRLAGWNEQYF

cdr3_length: 15
v_call: TRBV6-5
d_call: -
j_call: TRBJ1-2
clone_size: -
cdr3_nt: TGTGCCAGCAGTCCGGGACCTACCGGGGGCTATGGCTACACCTTC
cdr3_aa: CASSPGPTGGYGYTF

cdr3_length: 15
v_call: TRBV6-1
d_call: -
j_call: TRBJ1-5
clone_size: -
cdr3_nt: TGTGCCAGCAGTGAACAGTGGGGGCTGAATCAGCCCCAGCATTTT
cdr3_aa: CASSEQWGLNQPQHF

cdr3_length: 20
v_call: TRBV9
d_call: TRBD2
j_call: TRBJ2-5
clone_size: -
cdr3_nt: TGTGCCAGCAGCGTTGCACCGGGACTAGCGGGGTGGGGGACGCAAGAGACCCAGTACTTC
cdr3_aa: CASSVAPGLAGWGTQETQYF

cdr3_length: 12
v_call: TRBV2
d_call: -
j_call: TRBJ2-7
clone_size: few
cdr3_nt: TGTGCCAGCAGTGATCTAGCCTACGAGCAGTACTTC
cdr3_aa: CASSDLAYEQYF

cdr3_length: 15
v_call: TRBV9
d_call: -
j_call: TRBJ2-2
clone_size: -
cdr3_nt: TGTGCCAGCAGCGTAGTTTCGGCGAACACCGGGGAGCTGTTTTTT
cdr3_aa: CASSVVSANTGELFF

cdr3_length: 14
v_call: TRBV15
d_call: -
j_call: TRBJ1-5
clone_size: -
cdr3_nt: TGTGCCACCAGCAGGAGGGATCGCAATCAGCCCCAGCATTTT
cdr3_aa: CATSRRDRNQPQHF

cdr3_length: 14
v_call: TRBV29-1
d_call: TRBD2
j_call: TRBJ2-7
clone_size: -
cdr3_nt: TGCAGCGTCAGTGGGACTAGCAGAAACTACGAGCAGTACTTC
cdr3_aa: CSVSGTSRNYEQYF